This entry concerns a single T cell receptor (beta chain). The target of this receptor is not known. Within one base of it there is no much larger clone, and no base qualities were kept. The data derive from a study of OX40 agonist ivuxolimab in advanced cancers. Regarding the complete study: Ivuxolimab was an agonistic, fully human IgG2 monoclonal antibody directed against OX40 (CD134), a costimulatory receptor. Intravenous ivuxolimab was administered to patients every 2 weeks at six dose levels: 0.01, 0.1, 0.3, 1.5, 3 and 10 mg/kg. Of the 50 to 55 patients in dose escalation, 19 had hepatocellular carcinoma, some 15 had melanoma, 9 had renal cell carcinoma and 9 had head and neck cancer. In the dose-escalation cohort, 82.7% of patients were male, and the mean age was approximately 60 years, with a range of roughly 20 to 80. Patients were allowed to have had prior anti-PD-1, anti-PD-L1 or anti-CTLA-4 therapy, and 40% to 45% of the dose-escalation patients had been treated with checkpoint inhibitors. Partial responses occurred in three dose-escalation patients: two with cutaneous melanoma and one with hepatocellular carcinoma. Peripheral TCRbeta sequencing aimed to test whether ivuxolimab altered TCR sequence diversity and caused clonal T-cell expansion. The paper reports the monotherapy dose-escalation portion (N of about 54 patients) of the phase I ivuxolimab trial.

Cut back by 5 bases and 0 bases, the V and J ends lie 7 bases apart. The CDR3 contains 13 residues, cysteine and phenylalanine counted. The retained sequence is limited to the CDR3, 39 bases, with the frame set at the first base. From a lookup of the germline V gene (reference sequence), CDR1 and CDR2 are MNHEY and SMNVEV. The trial excluded patients who had a history of autoimmune disease or were on systemic immunosuppression. In every dose cohort, peripheral blood was drawn for TCR sequencing at baseline, cycle 4 day 1, and cycle 7 day 1. The samples were taken from a phase I, first-in-human, multicenter, open-label dose-escalation trial of ivuxolimab. The trial enrolled adults with locally advanced or metastatic head and neck squamous cell, hepatocellular, melanoma or renal cell carcinoma. Before TCR sequencing, CD4+ T cells and CD8+ T cells were sorted from peripheral blood as separate populations.

Findings and caveats that apply to the study as a whole: Low levels of normalized T-cell clonal expansion were also seen in some patients who did not respond. In partial responders in the 0.1-3.0 mg/kg groups, normalized peripheral clonal expansion was found to be among the lowest, especially among CD8+ T cells. At doses from 0.1 to 3.0 mg/kg, clonal expansion was seen in both CD4+ and CD8+ blood T cells between baseline and week 6. Which antigens the clonally expanded peripheral T cells were specific for was not determined. On average, CD8+ T cells showed more expanded clones than CD4+ T cells after ivuxolimab.

Genomic DNA was isolated from the sorted cells so that the TCRbeta CDR3 region could be sequenced. TCRbeta CDR3 regions were sequenced using the immunoSEQ Assay. Sourced from immuneACCESS, this table was stored by TCRdb with only in-frame sequences that have V and J called. A share of the clones is absent; for the studies checked, an unresolved V gene accounts for under half, and the remainder has no known explanation. The sample data list approximately 62,000 clones, and about 91% of these were observed just once. The biggest ten clones account for roughly 13% of the sample. Source: CD4+ or CD8+ T cells sorted from blood, taken in a trial of the OX40 agonist ivuxolimab. The TCR was taken from an adult with an advanced solid tumor such as melanoma, head and neck, liver or kidney cancer. This sequence uses TRBV27 and TRBJ1-1; confidence is insufficient to name the D gene. The DNA sequence follows: TGTGCCAGCAGTGCGTCAATGAACACTGAAGCTTTCTTT. This yields the protein CASSASMNTEAFF.